The 30 T cell receptor beta chains below all came from one sample that was sequenced in a study of breast tumors, draining lymph nodes, adjacent tissues. TCRdb recomputed calls from the multiplex PCR reads with MiXCR, one row per CDR3 protein. This table has fewer than 200,000 distinct CDR3 sequences, 30% to 35% appearing once. Breast cancer patients provided tissue from their axillary draining lymph nodes. The sample was axillary lymph node tissue. All receptors derive from a female donor with breast cancer. Some clones in this sample may be carry-over from other donors' samples.

The genes are TRBV12-3 or TRBV12-4 and TRBJ2-7; 11 bases fit TRBD2. Germline trimming cut 6 bases from V and 7 bases from J; bases unmatched to any gene: 11. The CDR3 loop spans 15 amino acids. The CDR3 DNA reads TGTGCCAGCAGATCCGGAACTAGCGGGGGCGTGGAGCAGTACTTC. The encoded protein is CASRSGTSGGVEQYF.

Many counts were recorded for this clonotype. The rearrangement uses TRBV9 and TRBJ2-2; 9 positions match TRBD2. This CDR3 has 16 residues. Losses at the gene ends were 0 bases for V and 7 bases for J; bases not matched to a gene: 7. Germline V gene lookup returns CDR1 SGDLS and CDR2 YYNGEE. DNA for the CDR3: TGTGCCAGCAGCGTAGATAGCGGGAGCAGCAGCGGGGAGCTGTTTTTT. It codes for CASSVDSGSSSGELFF.

This clonotype was counted a few times. The chain carries TRBV27 and TRBJ1-5; D not certain. Germline lookup yields CDR1 MNHEY and CDR2 SMNVEV (reference sequence). This CDR3 has 14 amino acids. Trimming removed 5 bases at V and 0 bases at J, with 8 bases between. CDR3 region: CASSLRFSNQPQHF. The CDR3 nucleotides are TGTGCCAGCAGTCTCCGATTTAGCAATCAGCCCCAGCATTTT.

In this sample, this clonotype turned up many times. V is TRBV4-2 and J is TRBJ1-2; tentatively, D is TRBD1 (5 bases). The CDR3 is 14 amino acids. Germline lookup yields CDR1 LGHNA and CDR2 YNFKEQ. V gave up 1 base and J gave up 8 bases, with 14 bases separating them. CDR3 amino acids: CASSQGDLGRGYTF. CDR3 DNA: TGTGCCAGCAGCCAAGGGGACCTGGGAAGGGGCTACACCTTC.

This rearrangement joins TRBV5-8 to TRBJ2-2; no clear D gene. The CDR3 is 12 residues long. Germline lookup yields CDR1 SGHTS and CDR2 YDEGEE. Trimming cost V 0 bases and J 8 bases, with 5 bases left between them. The CDR3 sequence: CASSLETGELFF. In DNA, the CDR3 is TGTGCCAGCAGCTTGGAGACAGGGGAGCTGTTTTTT.

This clonotype appeared many times. CDR3: CASRAPFSRERAYNEQFF. The CDR3, as DNA: TGTGCCAGTAGAGCTCCATTCTCCAGGGAAAGAGCGTACAATGAGCAGTTCTTC. The chain is built from TRBV7-9 and TRBJ2-1, with TRBD1 as a possible D gene (5 bases). V lost 9 bases to trimming and J lost 4 bases, with 28 bases between them. From germline, CDR1 is SEHNR and CDR2 FQNEAQ (reference sequence). This CDR3 is 18 amino acids long.

The CDR3 here is CASSRRLGTARTGELFF. The CDR3 DNA reads TGCGCCAGCAGCCGCCGATTAGGGACGGCAAGGACCGGGGAGCTGTTTTTT. This sequence joins TRBV5-1 and TRBJ2-2, with D possibly called TRBD1 or TRBD2 (5 bases each). Germline V CDR1 and CDR2: SGHRS, YFSETQ. The V and J ends lost 4 bases and 5 bases respectively, with 21 bases between them. CDR3 size: 17 residues.

A note on this clonotype: Being one base from a much bigger clone, this may be a read error. This chain joins TRBV20-1 and TRBJ2-1, with D perhaps matching TRBD2 (6 bases). Per germline, CDR1 DFQATT and CDR2 SNEGSKA (reference sequence). The CDR3 loop spans 16 amino acids. CDR3 sequence (DNA): TGCAGTACTAGAGAGCCTAGCGCTGCTGGCTACAATGAGCAGTTCTTC. This encodes CSTREPSAAGYNEQFF.

This clonotype turned up a few times. The chain joins TRBV6-2 or TRBV6-3 to TRBJ1-5; 10 nucleotides align to TRBD1. Germline V gene data show CDR1 as MNHEY and CDR2 as SVGEGT. J lost 6 bases, V lost 4 bases, and 6 bases had no gene match. The CDR3 runs 15 residues. The CDR3 loop is CASSFRQGAIQPQHF. The CDR3 DNA sequence: TGTGCCAGCAGTTTTAGACAGGGGGCAATTCAGCCCCAGCATTTT.

As for this clonotype: The CDR3 end shows no conserved phenylalanine or tryptophan, and so a read error is likely. V gene TRBV6-5 combines with J gene TRBJ2-3; TRBD2 agrees at 7 bases. The trim removed 5 bases at V and 2 bases at J, leaving 4 bases unmatched. The CDR3 consists of 14 residues. The germline gives CDR1 MNHEY, CDR2 SVGAGI. The CDR3, as DNA: TGTGCCAGCAGTCTGAGCGGGATCACAGATACGCAGTATCTT. It translates to CASSLSGITDTQYL.

The gene calls are TRBV5-8 and TRBJ2-2; D assignment may be TRBD1 or TRBD2 (5 bases each). This CDR3 contains 14 residues. Trimming stripped 0 bases from V and 4 bases from J, with 7 bases between. Germline CDR1 reads SGHTS; CDR2 reads YDEGEE. In DNA, the CDR3 is TGTGCCAGCAGCTTGGCCGGGACCACCGGGGAGCTGTTTTTT. Protein sequence: CASSLAGTTGELFF.

For this clonotype: With a much larger clone just one base away, this may be a read error. The chain recombines TRBV24-1 with TRBJ1-2, with unresolved D. The CDR3 spans 9 residues. V lost 4 bases and J lost 8, with 1 base in between. Germline loops: CDR1 KGHDR, CDR2 SFDVKD. As DNA, the CDR3 is TGTGCCACCAGTGAGGGCTACACCTTC. Translated, it gives CATSEGYTF.

This clonotype was seen at least ten times. Here the CDR3 reads CASSVTTGGAGYGYTF. CDR3 coding DNA: TGCGCCAGCAGCGTTACAACAGGGGGCGCAGGCTATGGCTACACCTTC. The chain has TRBV5-1 and TRBJ1-2; TRBD1 matches 9 bases. The CDR3 runs to 16 residues. Germline values: CDR1 SGHRS, CDR2 YFSETQ. The junction had 11 bases not matched to a gene; V was cut back by 4 bases and J by 4 bases.

This clonotype was found many times. The chain uses TRBV5-4 and TRBJ2-2; 11 bases fit TRBD2. Germline values: CDR1 SGHNT, CDR2 YYREEE (reference sequence). The ends lost 4 bases at V and 3 bases at J; junction bases unmatched: 5. CDR3 length: 16 amino acids. The CDR3 loop reads CASSTGLAGYTGELFF. The CDR3 coding sequence is TGTGCCAGCAGCACCGGACTAGCGGGTTACACCGGGGAGCTGTTTTTT.

There are many counts of this clonotype. The chain joins TRBV6-1 to TRBJ2-3; D not certain. Trimming pared 2 bases from V and 2 bases from J, leaving 2 bases between. There are 12 residues in the CDR3. The V gene's germline CDR1 is MNHNS and CDR2 SASEGT. The CDR3 DNA follows: TGTGCCAGCAGTGAATACACAGATACGCAGTATTTT. This translates into CASSEYTDTQYF.

This clonotype came up many times. The chain couples TRBV7-9 to TRBJ1-5; tentatively, D is TRBD1 (6 bases). The germline CDR1 and CDR2 sequences are SEHNR and FQNEAQ (reference sequence). V was cut by 1 base and J by 2 bases, with 9 bases left in between. The CDR3 is made up of 15 amino acids. This CDR3 reads CASSLEGGGNQPQHF. The CDR3 DNA reads TGTGCCAGCAGCTTAGAGGGGGGCGGCAATCAGCCCCAGCATTTT.

This chain uses TRBV20-1 with TRBJ1-2; 7 nucleotides match TRBD1. The germline V gene encodes CDR1 DFQATT and CDR2 SNEGSKA (reference sequence). This CDR3 has 14 residues. V was clipped by 6 bases and J by 3 bases; unmatched bases: 10. The CDR3 DNA reads TGCAGTGCGATGGATGGACAGGCGGACTATGGCTACACCTTC. Protein sequence: CSAMDGQADYGYTF.

The chain recombines TRBV29-1 with TRBJ1-4; D may be TRBD1 (6 bases). V lost 3 bases and J 5 bases, leaving 19 bases between the germline ends. CDR1 and CDR2 (germline): SQVTM, ANQGSEA. The CDR3 loop spans 16 amino acids. In DNA, the CDR3 is TGCAGCGTTGATCCGGACAGTAGTAGTGCCAATGAAAAACTGTTTTTT. Translating it yields CSVDPDSSSANEKLFF.

The chain links TRBV27 to TRBJ2-1; D uncertain. Deletions cut 5 bases from V and 1 base from J, with 6 bases between. CDR3 length equals 13 residues. The germline V gene encodes CDR1 MNHEY and CDR2 SMNVEV (reference sequence). CDR3 in amino acids: CASSIGSYNEQFF. The CDR3 region has the DNA TGTGCCAGCAGTATCGGGTCCTACAATGAGCAGTTCTTC.

In the case of this clonotype: A much larger clone lies a single base off, so this may be a read error. This chain links TRBV20-1 with TRBJ2-1, with TRBD2 matching 10 bases. CDR1 DFQATT and CDR2 SNEGSKA come from the germline V gene (reference sequence). CDR3 length equals 15 residues. The CDR3 DNA sequence: TGCAGTGCTAGAGCGACTAGCGGGCTGTACAATGGGCAGTTCTTC. Its translation: CSARATSGLYNGQFF.

Turning to this clonotype: The junction departs from germline at one end; a sequencing error may be responsible. The V gene is TRBV29-1, the J gene TRBJ2-1; 11 positions agree with TRBD2. This CDR3 comprises 16 residues. Germline V gene sequence: CDR1 SQVTM, CDR2 ANQGSEA. The CDR3 bases are TGCAGCGTCGAAGTAGCGGGGGGGCCCTCGTACAATGGGCAGCTCTTC. It translates to CSVEVAGGPSYNGQLF.

This clonotype was detected many times. This rearrangement joins TRBV7-8 to TRBJ2-1; the D gene is possibly TRBD1 (6 bases). In germline, CDR1 is SGHVS, CDR2 FQNEAQ. V was pared by 0 bases and J by 1 base, with 10 bases between. CDR3 length equals 16 residues. This CDR3 is CASSLAGTKSYNEQFF. CDR3 bases: TGTGCCAGCAGCTTAGCCGGGACAAAGTCCTACAATGAGCAGTTCTTC.

The V call is TRBV20-1, the J call TRBJ2-3; the D call may be TRBD1 or TRBD2 (6 bases each). Germline-derived CDR1 and CDR2 are DFQATT and SNEGSKA (reference sequence). This CDR3 is 15 amino acids long. V lost 0 bases to trimming and J lost 5 bases, with 15 bases between them. The CDR3, as DNA: TGCAGTGCTAGAGATCGAGGGGGGTTAGGAGATACGCAGTATTTT. Protein: CSARDRGGLGDTQYF.

This clonotype has a count of ten or more. The V and J genes are TRBV7-3 and TRBJ2-3; 7 nucleotides agree with TRBD1. The CDR3 totals 16 residues. The J segment lost 5 bases and the V segment lost 1 base, leaving 9 bases of the junction unmatched. Per germline, CDR1 SGHTA and CDR2 FQGTGA. The CDR3 sequence is CASSLIPGTVRDTQYF. The CDR3 nucleotides read TGTGCCAGCAGCTTAATCCCCGGGACAGTACGAGATACGCAGTATTTT.

Regarding this clonotype: A clone one base away is much larger, so this may be a read error. The V gene is TRBV11-3, the J gene TRBJ2-7; 7 bases fit TRBD1. Germline V gene sequence: CDR1 SGHNT, CDR2 YENEEA. This CDR3 has 15 residues. V shed 5 bases, J shed 2 bases, and the junction held 9 bases outside the gene matches. CDR3 residues: CASSPMTGSPYEQYF. The DNA of the CDR3 is TGTGCCAGCAGCCCAATGACAGGGAGCCCCTACGAGCAGTACTTC.

This rearrangement joins TRBV13 to TRBJ1-2, with D hard to call. The CDR3 totals 14 residues. Per the germline V gene, CDR1 is PRHDT and CDR2 is FYEKMQ (reference sequence). V shed 9 bases and J shed 6 bases, with 20 bases lying between them. CDR3 nucleotide sequence: TGTGCCAGTAGTTTTCTCGAGGCCTCCAATGGCTACACCTTC. It is translated as CASSFLEASNGYTF.

This clonotype was detected many times. CDR3 in DNA: TGTGCCAGCAGTTGGGATAGCGGGGGGGCGATTGAGACCCAGTACTTC. Translating it yields CASSWDSGGAIETQYF. The rearrangement uses TRBV12-3 or TRBV12-4 and TRBJ2-5, with 11 nucleotides matching TRBD2. With 4 bases clipped from V and 5 bases from J, the junction kept 9 bases outside the gene matches. The CDR3 runs 16 residues.

The sample holds many counts of this clonotype. Mismatch with germline at one junction end may stem from a read error. V usage is TRBV29-1 and J usage is TRBJ1-2, with a possible D match to TRBD1 (6 bases). Germline V gene sequence: CDR1 SQVTM, CDR2 ANQGSEA. CDR3 length equals 11 residues. The CDR3 coding sequence is TGCAGCGTTGAAGGGGACACCATCATCCTATTC. It specifies CSVEGDTIILF.

In this sample, this clonotype turned up many times. The V gene is TRBV12-5, the J gene TRBJ2-3; D unresolved. This CDR3 contains 16 residues. V lost 0 bases to trimming and J lost 8 bases, with 18 bases between them. Germline CDR1 LGHNT, CDR2 FRNRAP. DNA for the CDR3: TGTGCTAGTGGTTTGGTATGGCTCCCCGCCGTTGTTACGCAGTATTTT. It yields the protein CASGLVWLPAVVTQYF.

This clonotype was seen at least ten times. V is TRBV13 and J is TRBJ1-5; 7 bases fit TRBD1. The germline V gene encodes CDR1 PRHDT and CDR2 FYEKMQ (reference sequence). V shed 2 bases and J 9 bases; nucleotides not matched to a gene: 4. This CDR3 has 13 amino acids. The CDR3 loop reads CASSLIRGPPQHF. The CDR3 DNA sequence: TGTGCCAGCAGCTTAATAAGGGGGCCGCCCCAGCATTTT.